These 6 T cell receptor beta chains were sequenced from one sample in a study of early T cells in non-severe SARS-CoV-2 infection. MiXCR was run by TCRdb on the 5' RACE reads, yielding one entry per CDR3 protein. The sample records 62,000 or so distinct CDR3 sequences, approximately 9% being singletons. The sample taken for sequencing was whole blood. Receptors originate from an adult who was a healthcare worker with PCR-confirmed SARS-CoV-2 infection or an uninfected control (not recorded which).

Only a few counts were recorded for this clonotype. This rearrangement joins TRBV3-1 to TRBJ2-3; D is unclear. The CDR3 loop spans 13 amino acids. The V end lost 2 bases, the J end lost 5 bases, and 8 bases lay between the germline ends. Germline V gene data show CDR1 as LGHDT and CDR2 as YNNKEL (reference sequence). The CDR3 DNA sequence: TGTGCCAGCAGCCAACAAGCCGTAGATACGCAGTATTTT. Its translation is CASSQQAVDTQYF.

This sequence joins TRBV2 and TRBJ1-1; D gene unclear. The CDR3 length is 14 residues. Trimming removed 6 bases at V and 1 base at J, with 12 bases between. The germline V gene has CDR1 SNHLY and CDR2 FYNNEI. The CDR3 DNA follows: TGTGCCAGCAGAACGTATACAGCGAACACTGAAGCTTTCTTT. Protein: CASRTYTANTEAFF.

This clonotype was seen ten or more times. The chain combines TRBV5-6 with TRBJ2-3; maybe TRBD2 (6 bases). Germline assignment: CDR1 SGHDT and CDR2 YYEEEE. Trimming shortened V by 3 bases and J by 4 bases, and 21 bases separated the two germline ends. The CDR3 consists of 17 residues. Here the CDR3 DNA reads TGTGCCAGCAGCTCCAGCGTGAGGGAGGTGGTGGCAGATACGCAGTATTTT. As protein: CASSSSVREVVADTQYF. Together with reference TRBV5-6 and TRBJ2-3, the CDR3 gives the full variable domain: DAGVTQSPTHLIKTRGQQVTLRCSPKSGHDTVSWYQQALGQGPQFIFQYYEEEERQRGNFPDRFSGHQFPNYSSELNVNALLLGDSALYLCASSSSVREVVADTQYFGPGTRLTVL.

There are many counts of this clonotype. The chain is built from TRBV27 and TRBJ2-5; D is uncertain. Germline V gene lookup returns CDR1 MNHEY and CDR2 SMNVEV (reference sequence). Trimming took 9 bases from V and 5 from J, leaving 7 bases between them. The CDR3 has 10 residues. The CDR3 DNA sequence: TGTGCCAGAAGGGCGGAGACCCAGTACTTC. This translates into CARRAETQYF.

This rearrangement joins TRBV15 to TRBJ2-7; a weak D match, TRBD1 (5 bases). The CDR3 loop spans 13 amino acids. Trimming pared 5 bases from V and 3 bases from J, leaving 11 bases between. Germline loops: CDR1 LNHNV, CDR2 YYDKDF (reference sequence). This CDR3 is CATSRGRDYEQYV. CDR3 sequence (DNA): TGTGCCACCAGCCGCGGCAGGGACTACGAGCAGTACGTC.

The sample holds many counts of this clonotype. The chain employs TRBV12-5 and TRBJ2-1; 12 bases align to TRBD2. J gave up 4 bases and V 2 bases, and 3 bases lay outside the gene matches. This CDR3 has 16 residues. Germline V gene sequence: CDR1 LGHNT, CDR2 FRNRAP. The CDR3 DNA sequence: TGTGCTAGTGGTTTGCCAACTAGCGGGGGGTACAATGAGCAGTTCTTC. Translated: CASGLPTSGGYNEQFF.